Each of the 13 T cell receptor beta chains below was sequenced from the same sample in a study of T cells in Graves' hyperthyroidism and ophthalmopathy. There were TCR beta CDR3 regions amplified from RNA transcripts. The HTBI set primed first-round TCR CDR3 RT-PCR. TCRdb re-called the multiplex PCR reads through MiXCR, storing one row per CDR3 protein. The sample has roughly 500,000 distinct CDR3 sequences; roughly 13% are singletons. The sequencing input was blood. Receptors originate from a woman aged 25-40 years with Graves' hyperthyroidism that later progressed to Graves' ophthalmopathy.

The CDR3 loop is CASTNRGGSGTQYF. The DNA of the CDR3 is TGTGCCAGTACCAACCGCGGGGGGTCAGGGACCCAGTACTTC. V usage is TRBV2 and J usage is TRBJ2-5; 8 bases match TRBD2. There are 14 residues in the CDR3. V was clipped by 9 bases and J by 7 bases; unmatched bases: 13. Germline V gene lookup returns CDR1 SNHLY and CDR2 FYNNEI.

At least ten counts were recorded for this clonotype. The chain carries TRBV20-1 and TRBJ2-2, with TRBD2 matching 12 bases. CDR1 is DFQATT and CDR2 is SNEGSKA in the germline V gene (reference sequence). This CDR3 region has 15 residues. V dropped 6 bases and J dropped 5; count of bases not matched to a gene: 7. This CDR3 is CSAPTSGSNTGELFF. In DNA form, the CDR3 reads TGCAGTGCCCCGACTAGCGGGAGTAATACCGGGGAGCTGTTTTTT.

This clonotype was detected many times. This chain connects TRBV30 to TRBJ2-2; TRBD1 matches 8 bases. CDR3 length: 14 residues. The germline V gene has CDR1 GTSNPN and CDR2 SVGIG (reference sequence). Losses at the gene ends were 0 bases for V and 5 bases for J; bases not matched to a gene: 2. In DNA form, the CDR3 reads TGTGCCTGGAGTGTCCGGACAGGGACCGGGGAGCTGTTTTTT. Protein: CAWSVRTGTGELFF.

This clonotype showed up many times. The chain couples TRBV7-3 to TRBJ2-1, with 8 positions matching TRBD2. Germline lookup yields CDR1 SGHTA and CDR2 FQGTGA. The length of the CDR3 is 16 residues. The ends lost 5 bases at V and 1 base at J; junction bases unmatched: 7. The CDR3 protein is CASSPRSGSSYNEQFF. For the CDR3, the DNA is TGTGCCAGCAGCCCCCGAAGCGGGAGTTCCTACAATGAGCAGTTCTTC. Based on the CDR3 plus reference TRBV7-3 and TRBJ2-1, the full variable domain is GAGVSQTPSNKVTEKGKYVELRCDPISGHTALYWYRQSLGQGPEFLIYFQGTGAADDSGLPNDRFFAVRPEGSVSTLKIQRTERGDSAVYLCASSPRSGSSYNEQFFGPGTRLTVL.

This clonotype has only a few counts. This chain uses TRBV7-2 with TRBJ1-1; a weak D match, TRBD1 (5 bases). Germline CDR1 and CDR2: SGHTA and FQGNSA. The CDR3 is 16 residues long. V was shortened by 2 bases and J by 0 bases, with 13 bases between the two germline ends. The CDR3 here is CASSLPPGTVNTEAFF. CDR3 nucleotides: TGTGCCAGCAGCTTACCTCCCGGGACGGTGAACACTGAAGCTTTCTTT.

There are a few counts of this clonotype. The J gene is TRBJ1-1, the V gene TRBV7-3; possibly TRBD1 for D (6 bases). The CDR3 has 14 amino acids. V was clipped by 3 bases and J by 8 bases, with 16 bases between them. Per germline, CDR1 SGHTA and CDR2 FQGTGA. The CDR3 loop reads CASSLGGRRSEAFF. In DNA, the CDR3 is TGTGCCAGCAGCTTGGGGGGGCGACGCAGCGAAGCTTTCTTT.

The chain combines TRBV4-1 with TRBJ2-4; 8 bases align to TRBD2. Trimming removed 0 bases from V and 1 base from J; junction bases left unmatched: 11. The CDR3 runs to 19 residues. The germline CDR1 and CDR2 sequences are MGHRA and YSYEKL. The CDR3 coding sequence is TGCGCCAGCAGCCAAGATCCCCCAAGCGGGAGCTGGGCCAAAAACATTCAGTACTTC. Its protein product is CASSQDPPSGSWAKNIQYF.

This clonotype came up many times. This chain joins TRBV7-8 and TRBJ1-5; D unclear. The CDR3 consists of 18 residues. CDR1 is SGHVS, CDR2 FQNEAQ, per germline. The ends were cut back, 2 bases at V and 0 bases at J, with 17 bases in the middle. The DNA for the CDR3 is TGTGCCAGCAGCTTACGAGAAGACATCGGGATTAGCAATCAGCCCCAGCATTTT. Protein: CASSLREDIGISNQPQHF.

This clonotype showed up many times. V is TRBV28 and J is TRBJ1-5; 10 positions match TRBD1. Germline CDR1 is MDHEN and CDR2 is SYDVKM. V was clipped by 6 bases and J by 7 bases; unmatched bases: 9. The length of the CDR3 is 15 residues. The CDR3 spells CASRPRTGGLQPQHF. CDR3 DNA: TGTGCCAGCAGACCGAGGACAGGGGGTTTGCAGCCCCAGCATTTT. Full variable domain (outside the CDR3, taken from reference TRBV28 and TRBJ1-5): DVKVTQSSRYLVKRTGEKVFLECVQDMDHENMFWYRQDPGLGLRLIYFSYDVKMKEKGDIPEGYSVSREKKERFSLILESASTNQTSMYLCASRPRTGGLQPQHFGDGTRLSIL.

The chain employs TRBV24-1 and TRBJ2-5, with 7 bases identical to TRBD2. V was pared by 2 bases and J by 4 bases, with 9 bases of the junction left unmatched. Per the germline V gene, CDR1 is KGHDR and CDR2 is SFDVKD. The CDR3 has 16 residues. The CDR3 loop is CATSDSRDYGRETQYF. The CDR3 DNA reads TGTGCCACCAGTGATTCCCGGGACTACGGGCGAGAGACCCAGTACTTC.

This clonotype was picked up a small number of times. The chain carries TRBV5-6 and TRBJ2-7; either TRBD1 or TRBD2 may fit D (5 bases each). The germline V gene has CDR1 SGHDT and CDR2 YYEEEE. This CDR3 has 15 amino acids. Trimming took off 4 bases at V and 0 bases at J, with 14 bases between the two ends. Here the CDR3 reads CASSPRGGRSYEQYF. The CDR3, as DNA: TGTGCCAGCAGCCCCCGGGGCGGGCGCTCCTACGAGCAGTACTTC.

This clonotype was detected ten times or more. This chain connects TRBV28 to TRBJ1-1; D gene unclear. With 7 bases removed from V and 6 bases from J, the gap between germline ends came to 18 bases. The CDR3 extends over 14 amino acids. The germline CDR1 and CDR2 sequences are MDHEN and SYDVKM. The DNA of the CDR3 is TGTGCCAGCACCATCAGCCCCCGTGCAGCTGAAGCTTTCTTT. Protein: CASTISPRAAEAFF.

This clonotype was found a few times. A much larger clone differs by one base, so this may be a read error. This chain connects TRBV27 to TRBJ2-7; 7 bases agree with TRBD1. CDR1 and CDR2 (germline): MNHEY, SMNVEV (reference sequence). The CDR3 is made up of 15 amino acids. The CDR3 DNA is TGTGTCAGCCGTCATACAGGGGAGTCCCTTCTCGAGCAGTACTTC. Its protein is CVSRHTGESLLEQYF.